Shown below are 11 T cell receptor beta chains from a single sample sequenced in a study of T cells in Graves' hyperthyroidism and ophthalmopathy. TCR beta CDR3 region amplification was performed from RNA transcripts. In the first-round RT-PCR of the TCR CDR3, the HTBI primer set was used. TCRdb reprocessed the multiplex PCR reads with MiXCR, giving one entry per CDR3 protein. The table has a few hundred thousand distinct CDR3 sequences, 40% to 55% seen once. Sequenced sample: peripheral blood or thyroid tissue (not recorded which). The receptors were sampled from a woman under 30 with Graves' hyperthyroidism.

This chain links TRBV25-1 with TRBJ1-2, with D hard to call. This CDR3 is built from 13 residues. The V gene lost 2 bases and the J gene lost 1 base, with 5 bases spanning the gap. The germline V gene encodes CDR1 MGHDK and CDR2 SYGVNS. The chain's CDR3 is CASSEPDNYGYTF. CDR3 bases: TGTGCCAGCAGTGAACCCGATAACTATGGCTACACCTTC.

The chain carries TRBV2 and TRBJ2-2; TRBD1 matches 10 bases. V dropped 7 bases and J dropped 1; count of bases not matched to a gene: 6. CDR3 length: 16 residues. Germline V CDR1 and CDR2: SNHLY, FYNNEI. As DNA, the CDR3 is TGTGCCAGCACCCTGGGACAGGGGAAGAACACCGGGGAGCTGTTTTTT. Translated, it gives CASTLGQGKNTGELFF.

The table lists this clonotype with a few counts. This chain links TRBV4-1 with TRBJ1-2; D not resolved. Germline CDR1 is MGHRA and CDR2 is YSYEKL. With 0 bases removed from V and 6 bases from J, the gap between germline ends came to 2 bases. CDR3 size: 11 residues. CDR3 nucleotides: TGCGCCAGCAGCCAAGATGATGGCTACACCTTC. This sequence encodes CASSQDDGYTF.

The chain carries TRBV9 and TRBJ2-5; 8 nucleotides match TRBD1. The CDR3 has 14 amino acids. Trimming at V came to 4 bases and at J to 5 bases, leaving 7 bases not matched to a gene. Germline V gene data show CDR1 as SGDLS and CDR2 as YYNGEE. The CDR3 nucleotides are TGTGCCAGCAGCACCGGACAGGGTGGGGAGACCCAGTACTTC. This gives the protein CASSTGQGGETQYF.

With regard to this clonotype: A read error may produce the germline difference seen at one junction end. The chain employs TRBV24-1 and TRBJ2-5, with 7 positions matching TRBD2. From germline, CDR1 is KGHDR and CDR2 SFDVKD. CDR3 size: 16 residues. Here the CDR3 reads CATGDSGTKDLETQYF. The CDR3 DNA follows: TGTGCCACCGGTGATTCCGGGACTAAAGACCTCGAGACCCAGTACTTC.

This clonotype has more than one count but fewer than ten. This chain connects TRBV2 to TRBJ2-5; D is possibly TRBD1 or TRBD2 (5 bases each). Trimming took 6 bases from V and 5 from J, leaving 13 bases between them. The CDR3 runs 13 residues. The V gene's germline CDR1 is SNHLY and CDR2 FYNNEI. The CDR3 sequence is CASSLGVKETQYF. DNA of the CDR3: TGTGCCAGCAGCTTGGGGGTTAAGGAGACCCAGTACTTC.

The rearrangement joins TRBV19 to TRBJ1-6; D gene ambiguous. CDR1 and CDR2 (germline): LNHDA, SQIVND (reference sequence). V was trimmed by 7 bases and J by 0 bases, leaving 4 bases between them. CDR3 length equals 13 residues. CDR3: CASIGSYNSPLHF. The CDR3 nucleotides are TGTGCCAGTATTGGCTCCTATAATTCACCCCTCCACTTT.

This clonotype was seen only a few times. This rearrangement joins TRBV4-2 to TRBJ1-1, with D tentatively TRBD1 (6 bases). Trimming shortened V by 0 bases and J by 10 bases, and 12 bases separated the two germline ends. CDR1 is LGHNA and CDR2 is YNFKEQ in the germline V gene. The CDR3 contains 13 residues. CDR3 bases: TGTGCCAGCAGCCAAGAACGGGGGCAGGGAGCTTTCTTT. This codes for CASSQERGQGAFF.

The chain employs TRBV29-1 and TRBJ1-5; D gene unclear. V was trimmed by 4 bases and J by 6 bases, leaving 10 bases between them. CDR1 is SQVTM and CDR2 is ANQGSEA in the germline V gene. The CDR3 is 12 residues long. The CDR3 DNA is TGCAGCGTTGCGGTGTACGGTCAGCCCCAGCATTTT. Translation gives CSVAVYGQPQHF.

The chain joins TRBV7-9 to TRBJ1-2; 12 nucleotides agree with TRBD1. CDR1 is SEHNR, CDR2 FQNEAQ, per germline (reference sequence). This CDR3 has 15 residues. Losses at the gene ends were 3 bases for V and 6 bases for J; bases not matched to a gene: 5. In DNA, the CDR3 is TGTGCCAGCAGCTTTGGGACAGGGGGCGCAGATGGCTACACCTTC. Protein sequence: CASSFGTGGADGYTF.

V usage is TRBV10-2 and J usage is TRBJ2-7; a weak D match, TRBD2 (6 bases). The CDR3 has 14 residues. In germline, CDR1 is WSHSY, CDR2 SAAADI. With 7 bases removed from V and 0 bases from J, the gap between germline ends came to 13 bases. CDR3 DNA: TGCGCCAGCAAAGGGACTGGCGGCTCCTACGAGCAGTACTTC. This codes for CASKGTGGSYEQYF.